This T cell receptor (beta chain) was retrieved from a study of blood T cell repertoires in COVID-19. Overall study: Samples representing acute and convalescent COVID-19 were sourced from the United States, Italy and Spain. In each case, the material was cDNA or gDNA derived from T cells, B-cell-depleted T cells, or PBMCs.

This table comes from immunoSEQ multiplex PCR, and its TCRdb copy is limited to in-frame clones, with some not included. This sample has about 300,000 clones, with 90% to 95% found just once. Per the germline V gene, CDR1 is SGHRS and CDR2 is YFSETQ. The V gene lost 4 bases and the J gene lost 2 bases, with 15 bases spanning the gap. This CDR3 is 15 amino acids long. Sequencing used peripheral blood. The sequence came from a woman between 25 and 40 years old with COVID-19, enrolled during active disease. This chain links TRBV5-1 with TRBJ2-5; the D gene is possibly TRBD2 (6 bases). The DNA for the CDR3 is TGCGCCAGCAGCAACGGACTGGGAGGTCAAGAGACCCAGTACTTC. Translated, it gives CASSNGLGGQETQYF. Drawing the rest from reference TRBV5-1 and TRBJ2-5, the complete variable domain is KAGVTQTPRYLIKTRGQQVTLSCSPISGHRSVSWYQQTPGQGLQFLFEYFSETQRNKGNFPGRFSGRQFSNSRSEMNVSTLELGDSALYLCASSNGLGGQETQYFGPGTRLLVL.